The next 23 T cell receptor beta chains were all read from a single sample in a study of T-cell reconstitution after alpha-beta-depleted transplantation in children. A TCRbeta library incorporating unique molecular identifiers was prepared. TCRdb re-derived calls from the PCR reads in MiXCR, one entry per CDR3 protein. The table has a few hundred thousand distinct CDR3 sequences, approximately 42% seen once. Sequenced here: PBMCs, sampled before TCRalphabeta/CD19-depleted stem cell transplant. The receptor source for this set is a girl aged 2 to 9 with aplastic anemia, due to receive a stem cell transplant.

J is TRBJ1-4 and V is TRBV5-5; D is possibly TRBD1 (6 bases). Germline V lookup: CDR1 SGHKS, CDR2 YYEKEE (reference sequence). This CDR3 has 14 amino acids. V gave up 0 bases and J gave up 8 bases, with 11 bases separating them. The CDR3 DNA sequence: TGTGCCAGCAGCTTGGCAGGGGAAAAAGAAAAACTGTTTTTT. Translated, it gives CASSLAGEKEKLFF.

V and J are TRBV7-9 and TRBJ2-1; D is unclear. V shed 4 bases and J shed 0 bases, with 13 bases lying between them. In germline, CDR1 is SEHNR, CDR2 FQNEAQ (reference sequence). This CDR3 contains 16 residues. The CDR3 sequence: CASSSTPLSSYNEQFF. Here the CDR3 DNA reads TGTGCCAGCAGCTCCACCCCCTTGAGCTCCTACAATGAGCAGTTCTTC.

The CDR3, as DNA: TGCAGTGCTAGTATAGGGTTCTCCTATAATTCACCCCTCCACTTT. The encoded protein is CSASIGFSYNSPLHF. The chain is built from TRBV20-1 and TRBJ1-6; D not resolved. Germline CDR1 DFQATT, CDR2 SNEGSKA (reference sequence). V dropped 3 bases and J dropped 0 bases, with 9 bases sitting between them. This CDR3 is 15 amino acids long.

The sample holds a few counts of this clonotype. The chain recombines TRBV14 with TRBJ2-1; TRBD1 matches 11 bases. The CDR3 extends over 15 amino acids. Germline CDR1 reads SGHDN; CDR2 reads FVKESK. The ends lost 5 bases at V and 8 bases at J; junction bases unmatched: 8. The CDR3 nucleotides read TGTGCCAGCAGCGCCGGGACAGGGGGGGTGGATGAGCAGTTCTTC. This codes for CASSAGTGGVDEQFF.

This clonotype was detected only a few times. The CDR3 DNA is TGTGCCAGCAGTGACAACCTAGCGGGGGTCTCCTACAATGAGCAGTTCTTC. Protein sequence: CASSDNLAGVSYNEQFF. This rearrangement joins TRBV2 to TRBJ2-1, with 10 bases aligning to TRBD2. Losses at the gene ends were 3 bases for V and 0 bases for J; bases not matched to a gene: 5. Germline CDR1 is SNHLY and CDR2 is FYNNEI. This CDR3 is 17 amino acids long.

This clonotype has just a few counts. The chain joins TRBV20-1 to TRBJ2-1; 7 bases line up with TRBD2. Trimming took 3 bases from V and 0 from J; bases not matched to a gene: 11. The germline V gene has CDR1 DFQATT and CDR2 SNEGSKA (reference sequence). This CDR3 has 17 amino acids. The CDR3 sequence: CSASPSGGGSSYNEQFF. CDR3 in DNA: TGCAGTGCTAGTCCTTCTGGCGGGGGTAGCTCCTACAATGAGCAGTTCTTC.

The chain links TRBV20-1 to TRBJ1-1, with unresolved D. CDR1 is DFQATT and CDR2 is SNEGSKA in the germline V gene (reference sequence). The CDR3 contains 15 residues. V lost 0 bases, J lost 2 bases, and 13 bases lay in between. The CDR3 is CSARDFQMPNTEAFF. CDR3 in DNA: TGCAGTGCTAGAGATTTCCAAATGCCCAACACTGAAGCTTTCTTT.

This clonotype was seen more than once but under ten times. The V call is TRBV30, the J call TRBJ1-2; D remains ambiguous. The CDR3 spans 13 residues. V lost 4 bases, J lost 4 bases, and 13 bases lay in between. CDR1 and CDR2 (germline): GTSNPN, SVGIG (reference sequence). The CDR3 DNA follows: TGTGCCTGGACCCTGGGCCCCCCCTATGGCTACACCTTC. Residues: CAWTLGPPYGYTF.

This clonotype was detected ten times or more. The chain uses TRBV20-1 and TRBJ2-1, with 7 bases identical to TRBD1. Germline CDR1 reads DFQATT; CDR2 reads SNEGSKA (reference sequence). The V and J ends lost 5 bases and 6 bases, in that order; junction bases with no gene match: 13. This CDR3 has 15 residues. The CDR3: CSAFYRGKETNEQFF. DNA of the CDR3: TGCAGTGCTTTCTACAGGGGCAAGGAAACCAATGAGCAGTTCTTC.

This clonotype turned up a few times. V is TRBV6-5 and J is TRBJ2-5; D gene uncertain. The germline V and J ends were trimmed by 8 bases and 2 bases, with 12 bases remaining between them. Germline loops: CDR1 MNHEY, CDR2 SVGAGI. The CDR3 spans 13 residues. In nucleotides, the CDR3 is TGTGCCAGCCACAGCAGCGAACAAGAGACCCAGTACTTC. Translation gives CASHSSEQETQYF.

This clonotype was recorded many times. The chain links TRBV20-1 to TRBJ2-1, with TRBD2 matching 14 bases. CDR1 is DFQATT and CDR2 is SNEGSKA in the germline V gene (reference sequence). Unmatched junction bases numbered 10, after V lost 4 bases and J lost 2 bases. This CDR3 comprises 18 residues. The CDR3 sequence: CSAKGLAGGLHTYNEQFF. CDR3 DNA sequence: TGCAGTGCTAAAGGACTAGCGGGAGGCCTACATACCTACAATGAGCAGTTCTTC.

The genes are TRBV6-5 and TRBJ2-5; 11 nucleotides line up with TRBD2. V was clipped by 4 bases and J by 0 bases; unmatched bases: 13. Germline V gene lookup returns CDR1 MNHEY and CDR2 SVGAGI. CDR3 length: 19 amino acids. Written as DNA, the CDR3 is TGTGCCAGCAGTTCCCTGGGACTAGCGGCGTTAGAGAACCAAGAGACCCAGTACTTC. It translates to CASSSLGLAALENQETQYF.

The CDR3 is CATSLDRGPYNEQFF. CDR3 sequence (DNA): TGTGCCACCAGCCTTGACAGGGGTCCCTACAATGAGCAGTTCTTC. The chain couples TRBV15 to TRBJ2-1; TRBD1 matches at 8 bases. This CDR3 spans 15 amino acids. V dropped 5 bases and J dropped 2; count of bases not matched to a gene: 5. The germline V gene has CDR1 LNHNV and CDR2 YYDKDF (reference sequence).

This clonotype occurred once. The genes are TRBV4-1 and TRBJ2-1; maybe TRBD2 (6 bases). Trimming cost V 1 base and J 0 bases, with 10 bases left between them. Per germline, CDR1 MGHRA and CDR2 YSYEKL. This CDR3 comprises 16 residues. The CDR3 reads CASSQVSGGSYNEQFF. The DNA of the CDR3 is TGCGCCAGCAGCCAAGTGTCCGGGGGCTCCTACAATGAGCAGTTCTTC.

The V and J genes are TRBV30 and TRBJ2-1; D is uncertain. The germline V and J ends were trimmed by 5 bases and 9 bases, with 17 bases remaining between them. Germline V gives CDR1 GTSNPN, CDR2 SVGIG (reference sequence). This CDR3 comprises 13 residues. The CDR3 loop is CAWLVNPSAEQFF. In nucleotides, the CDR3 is TGTGCCTGGTTAGTCAATCCGTCCGCTGAGCAGTTCTTC.

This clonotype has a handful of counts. CDR3 residues: CASSLSGTVAYSNQPQHF. Here the CDR3 DNA reads TGTGCCAGCAGTTTATCGGGGACCGTTGCTTATAGCAATCAGCCCCAGCATTTT. The chain recombines TRBV12-3 or TRBV12-4 with TRBJ1-5, with D maybe TRBD1 (5 bases). The CDR3 runs 18 residues. V was shortened by 2 bases and J by 0 bases, with 17 bases between the two germline ends.

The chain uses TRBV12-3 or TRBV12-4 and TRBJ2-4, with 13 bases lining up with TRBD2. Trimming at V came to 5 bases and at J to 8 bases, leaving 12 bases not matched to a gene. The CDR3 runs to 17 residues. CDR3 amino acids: CASSPGLAGEEGDIQYF. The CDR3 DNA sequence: TGTGCCAGCAGTCCAGGACTAGCGGGAGAAGAAGGGGACATTCAGTACTTC.

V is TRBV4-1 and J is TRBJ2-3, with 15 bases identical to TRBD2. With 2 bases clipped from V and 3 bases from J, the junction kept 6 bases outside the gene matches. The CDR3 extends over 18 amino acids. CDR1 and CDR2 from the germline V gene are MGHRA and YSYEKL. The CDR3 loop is CASSQPLGLAGGTDTQYF. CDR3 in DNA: TGCGCCAGCAGCCAACCTCTGGGACTAGCGGGAGGAACAGATACGCAGTATTTT.

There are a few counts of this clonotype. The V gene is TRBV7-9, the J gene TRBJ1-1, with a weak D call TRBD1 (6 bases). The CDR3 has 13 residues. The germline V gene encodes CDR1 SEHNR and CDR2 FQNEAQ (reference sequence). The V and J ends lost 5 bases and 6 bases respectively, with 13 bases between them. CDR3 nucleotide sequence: TGTGCCAGCAGCCCCACAGGGATCCCTGAAGCTTTCTTT. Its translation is CASSPTGIPEAFF.

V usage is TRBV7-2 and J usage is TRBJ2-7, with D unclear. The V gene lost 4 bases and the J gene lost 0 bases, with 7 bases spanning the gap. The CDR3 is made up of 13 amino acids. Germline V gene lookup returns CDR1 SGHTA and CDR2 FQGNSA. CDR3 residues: CASSYRNSYEQYF. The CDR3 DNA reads TGTGCCAGCAGCTACCGGAACTCCTACGAGCAGTACTTC.

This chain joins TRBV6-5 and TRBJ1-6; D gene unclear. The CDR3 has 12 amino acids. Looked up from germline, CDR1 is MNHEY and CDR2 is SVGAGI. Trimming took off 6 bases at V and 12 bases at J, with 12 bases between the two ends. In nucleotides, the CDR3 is TGTGCCAGCAGCTCGGGAGTAAAACCCCTCCACTTT. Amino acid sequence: CASSSGVKPLHF.

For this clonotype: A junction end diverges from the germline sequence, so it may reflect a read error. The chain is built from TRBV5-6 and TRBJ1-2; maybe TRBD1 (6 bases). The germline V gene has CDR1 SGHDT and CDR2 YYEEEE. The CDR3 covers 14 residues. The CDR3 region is CASSSGQLVGGHAF. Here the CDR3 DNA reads TGTGCCAGCAGCTCCGGACAGCTCGTAGGTGGCCACGCCTTC.

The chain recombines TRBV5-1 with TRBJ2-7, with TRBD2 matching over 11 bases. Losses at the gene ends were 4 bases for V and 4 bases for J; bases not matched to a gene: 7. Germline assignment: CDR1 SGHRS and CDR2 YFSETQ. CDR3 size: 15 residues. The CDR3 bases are TGCGCCAGCAGCACACTAGCGGGAGTACAGTACGAGCAGTACTTC. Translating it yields CASSTLAGVQYEQYF. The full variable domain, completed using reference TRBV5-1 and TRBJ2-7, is KAGVTQTPRYLIKTRGQQVTLSCSPISGHRSVSWYQQTPGQGLQFLFEYFSETQRNKGNFPGRFSGRQFSNSRSEMNVSTLELGDSALYLCASSTLAGVQYEQYFGPGTRLTVT.